What follows describes a single T cell receptor beta chain. The sample originates from a study of blood T cell repertoires in COVID-19. Ages ranged from about 18 to 89 years, with residence in about two dozen US areas. Assignments of participants to cohorts depended upon their own reported clinical history. Here immunoSEQ multiplex PCR was the method, and the copy in TCRdb shows in-frame clones only, minus some. The sample consists of roughly 250,000 clones, around 86% of them appearing once. In germline, CDR1 is SGHNT, CDR2 YENEEA. The CDR3 runs to 15 residues. The V gene end was trimmed by 4 bases and the J gene end by 7 bases; junction bases not matched to a gene: 12.

The clonotype was recovered from a woman aged 50 to 60 who had recovered from COVID-19. The genes are TRBV11-3 and TRBJ1-1, with TRBD1 matching over 7 bases. Sequencing was done on a sample of PBMCs or T cells enriched from blood (not recorded which). The CDR3 sequence is CASSYPLSRQGEAFF. CDR3 DNA sequence: TGTGCCAGCAGCTACCCTTTATCGAGACAGGGTGAAGCTTTCTTT.